This T cell receptor (beta chain) originates from a study of beta chain features in type 1 diabetes. General study findings and limits: The naive, central memory and Treg TCRB repertoires of patients appeared to be more similar to one another than those of healthy donors. TCRB CDR3 length was moderately but significantly reduced in all four CD4+ subsets of Type 1 diabetes patients.

Per germline, CDR1 SNHLY and CDR2 FYNNEI. This CDR3 has 15 amino acids. V lost 6 bases and J lost 2; bases outside the gene matches: 5. With respect to this clone: Antigen: not known.

Sorting that relied on CD45RO/CCR7/CD25/CD127/CD95/CD27 yielded CD4+ naive, central memory, regulatory and stem cell-like memory cells. Sequenced material consisted of expressed TCRB transcripts (all of the isolated RNA was reverse transcribed). This table comes from immunoSEQ multiplex PCR, and its TCRdb copy is limited to in-frame clones, with some not included. The sample includes about 650,000 clones, roughly 12% of them seen just once. The chain uses TRBV2 and TRBJ2-3; 10 bases agree with TRBD1. Sequenced material: naive CD4+ T cells from blood. This clonotype was sampled from a man younger than 40 with type 1 diabetes. CDR3 sequence reads: CASREGTGATDTQYF. CDR3 bases: TGTGCCAGCAGAGAGGGGACAGGGGCCACAGATACGCAGTATTTT.